A selection of T cell receptor beta chains follows, all from one sample in a study of cytomegalovirus exposure and HLA in healthy donors. Profiled with immunoSEQ multiplex PCR; TCRdb holds only in-frame clones, not every one. The sample has around 100,000 clones; roughly 70% are singletons. Source material: PBMCs. Every receptor here comes from a middle-aged woman in good health and CMV-seropositive. Each CDR3 is given with its conserved first and last residue. A D gene is named only where the DNA matches it firmly. Clone size is given for some rows only: seen once, a few or many times, or a class if the clone is expanded.

v_call: TRBV4-2; j_call: TRBJ2-2; clone_size: -; d_call: TRBD2; cdr3_nt: TGTGCCATGGGGCTAGCGGGAGGCACCGGGGAGCTGTTTTTT; cdr3_aa: CAMGLAGGTGELFF
v_call: TRBV6-5; j_call: TRBJ2-4; clone_size: -; d_call: TRBD1; cdr3_nt: TGTGCCAGCAGTTACTCCGGGACAGGGGTGGGGGACATTCAGTACTTC; cdr3_aa: CASSYSGTGVGDIQYF
v_call: TRBV16; j_call: TRBJ1-1; clone_size: -; d_call: -; cdr3_nt: TGTGCCAGCAGCCCGTACGGTGAAGCTTTCTTT; cdr3_aa: CASSPYGEAFF
v_call: TRBV7-8; j_call: TRBJ2-7; clone_size: -; d_call: -; cdr3_nt: TGTGCCAGCAGCTTCCGGACAGTGGCCTACGAGCAGTACTTC; cdr3_aa: CASSFRTVAYEQYF
v_call: TRBV10-3; j_call: TRBJ2-2; clone_size: -; d_call: -; cdr3_nt: TGTGCCATCGGCGAGGGAGCGGGGAACACCGGGGAGCTGTTTTTT; cdr3_aa: CAIGEGAGNTGELFF
v_call: TRBV4-1; j_call: TRBJ2-7; clone_size: -; d_call: TRBD2; cdr3_nt: TGCGCCAGCAGCCAACAAGGACTAGCGGGAGGAGGGTACGAGCAGTACTTC; cdr3_aa: CASSQQGLAGGGYEQYF
v_call: TRBV30; j_call: TRBJ1-1; clone_size: -; d_call: TRBD1; cdr3_nt: TGTGCCTGGAGTTCCCTACCAGGGGGCAACACTGAAGCTTTCTTT; cdr3_aa: CAWSSLPGGNTEAFF
v_call: TRBV5-1; j_call: TRBJ2-5; clone_size: -; d_call: -; cdr3_nt: TGCGCCAGCAGCTTGGACTCAGAGACCCAGTACTTC; cdr3_aa: CASSLDSETQYF
v_call: TRBV6-5; j_call: TRBJ2-7; clone_size: few; d_call: TRBD2; cdr3_nt: TGTGCCAGCAGTAAGCGGGGCCCCTACGAGCAGTACTTC; cdr3_aa: CASSKRGPYEQYF
v_call: TRBV7-9; j_call: TRBJ2-7; clone_size: -; d_call: -; cdr3_nt: TGTGCCAGCAGCTTAGCAGGAGCGGCCTACTACGAGCAGTACTTC; cdr3_aa: CASSLAGAAYYEQYF
v_call: TRBV27; j_call: TRBJ2-7; clone_size: -; d_call: -; cdr3_nt: TGTGCCAGCAGGATGAAACAGGGCTACGAGCAGTACTTC; cdr3_aa: CASRMKQGYEQYF
v_call: TRBV7-3; j_call: TRBJ2-2; clone_size: few; d_call: -; cdr3_nt: TGTGCCAGCAGGCCTCAGGGAACCGGGGAGCTGTTTTTT; cdr3_aa: CASRPQGTGELFF
v_call: TRBV4-1; j_call: TRBJ1-2; clone_size: -; d_call: TRBD1; cdr3_nt: TGCGCCAGCAGCCAAGCCGGGACAGCATATGGCTACACCTTC; cdr3_aa: CASSQAGTAYGYTF
v_call: TRBV13; j_call: TRBJ1-1; clone_size: -; d_call: -; cdr3_nt: TGTGCCAGCACAAAGAGGGGGGGAGGGAACACTGAAGCTTTCTTT; cdr3_aa: CASTKRGGGNTEAFF
v_call: TRBV19; j_call: TRBJ2-2; clone_size: -; d_call: -; cdr3_nt: TGTGCCAGTAGTATTAACTCCCTAAACACCGGGGAGCTGTTTTTT; cdr3_aa: CASSINSLNTGELFF
v_call: TRBV4-3; j_call: TRBJ1-1; clone_size: -; d_call: -; cdr3_nt: TGCGCCAGCAGCCAAGAGCAGGCAGTGAACACTGAAGCTTTCTTT; cdr3_aa: CASSQEQAVNTEAFF
v_call: TRBV19; j_call: TRBJ1-1; clone_size: -; d_call: -; cdr3_nt: TGTGCCAGTAGTTCGGGGTTCAACACTGAAGCTTTCTTT; cdr3_aa: CASSSGFNTEAFF
v_call: TRBV5-8; j_call: TRBJ2-7; clone_size: -; d_call: -; cdr3_nt: TGTGCCAGCAGCCCGGGACACTTCTACGAGCAGTACTTC; cdr3_aa: CASSPGHFYEQYF
v_call: TRBV7-9; j_call: TRBJ2-3; clone_size: -; d_call: TRBD2; cdr3_nt: TGTGCCAGCAGCTTAGTAAGCGGGAGGCGCACAGATACGCAGTATTTT; cdr3_aa: CASSLVSGRRTDTQYF
v_call: TRBV4-3; j_call: TRBJ1-6; clone_size: -; d_call: TRBD1; cdr3_nt: TGCGCCAGCAGCCAAGATGGGGACAGGGTTGGCTCACCCCTCCACTTT; cdr3_aa: CASSQDGDRVGSPLHF
v_call: TRBV5-1; j_call: TRBJ1-6; clone_size: -; d_call: -; cdr3_nt: TGCGCCAGCAGCTTGAGTTTGGGGGGGGCTTCACCCCTCCACTTT; cdr3_aa: CASSLSLGGASPLHF
v_call: TRBV28; j_call: TRBJ2-7; clone_size: -; d_call: -; cdr3_nt: TGTGCCAGCAGACCTGGACTGGGCTACGAGCAGTACTTC; cdr3_aa: CASRPGLGYEQYF
v_call: TRBV7-8; j_call: TRBJ1-5; clone_size: -; d_call: -; cdr3_nt: TGTGCCAGCAGCTTTCAAAATCAGCCCCAGCATTTT; cdr3_aa: CASSFQNQPQHF
v_call: TRBV6-5; j_call: TRBJ1-6; clone_size: -; d_call: -; cdr3_nt: TGTGCCAGCAATACACAGAGCTCCTATAATTCACCCCTCCACTTT; cdr3_aa: CASNTQSSYNSPLHF
v_call: TRBV27; j_call: TRBJ1-1; clone_size: -; d_call: -; cdr3_nt: TGTGCCAGCAGTTTATCGAGAGGGAACGGGGTCACTGAAGCTTTCTTT; cdr3_aa: CASSLSRGNGVTEAFF
v_call: TRBV10-3; j_call: TRBJ2-7; clone_size: -; d_call: -; cdr3_nt: TGTGCCATCAGTGTGGGGACATCAGGCAGCTACGAGCAGTACTTC; cdr3_aa: CAISVGTSGSYEQYF
v_call: TRBV4-1; j_call: TRBJ1-6; clone_size: -; d_call: TRBD1; cdr3_nt: TGCGCCAGCAGCCAAGCTGGGACAGGCCCCCCGTCAGGTTCACCCCTCCACTTT; cdr3_aa: CASSQAGTGPPSGSPLHF
v_call: TRBV5-4; j_call: TRBJ1-1; clone_size: -; d_call: -; cdr3_nt: TGTGCCAGCAGCTCCGTCGGTCGGGACACTGAAGCTTTCTTT; cdr3_aa: CASSSVGRDTEAFF
v_call: TRBV29-1; j_call: TRBJ2-7; clone_size: -; d_call: -; cdr3_nt: TGCAGCGTTGGGACAGTGTACGAGCAGTACTTC; cdr3_aa: CSVGTVYEQYF
v_call: TRBV10-3; j_call: TRBJ1-1; clone_size: few; d_call: TRBD1; cdr3_nt: TGTGCCATCAGTACGGACAGGGGGGACCCTGAAGCTTTCTTT; cdr3_aa: CAISTDRGDPEAFF
v_call: TRBV11-2; j_call: TRBJ2-5; clone_size: -; d_call: TRBD2; cdr3_nt: TGTGCCAGCAGTTTCGGGACTAGCGGGGGGGAGACCCAGTACTTC; cdr3_aa: CASSFGTSGGETQYF
v_call: TRBV11-1; j_call: TRBJ2-7; clone_size: -; d_call: TRBD1; cdr3_nt: TGTGCCAGCAGCCCCCGGGACAGGGGGGCCCTCTTCCCATACGAGCAGTACTTC; cdr3_aa: CASSPRDRGALFPYEQYF
v_call: TRBV7-2; j_call: TRBJ2-7; clone_size: -; d_call: -; cdr3_nt: TGTGCCAGCAGCCTCGAGGCGGGTAAATCCTACGAGCAGTACTTC; cdr3_aa: CASSLEAGKSYEQYF
v_call: TRBV20-1; j_call: TRBJ1-1; clone_size: -; d_call: -; cdr3_nt: TGCAGCGCACAGTCACAAGCTTTCTTT; cdr3_aa: CSAQSQAFF
v_call: TRBV29-1; j_call: TRBJ2-1; clone_size: once; d_call: TRBD1; cdr3_nt: TGCAGCGTGGCCACAGGGGATGAGCAGTTCTTC; cdr3_aa: CSVATGDEQFF
v_call: TRBV19; j_call: TRBJ1-2; clone_size: -; d_call: -; cdr3_nt: TGTGCCAGTACTCTCGGGCGGACAGCTAACTATGGCTACACCTTC; cdr3_aa: CASTLGRTANYGYTF
v_call: TRBV4-3; j_call: TRBJ1-4; clone_size: -; d_call: -; cdr3_nt: TGCGCCAGCAGCCAAGACCCAGGGGCCCCAAATGAAAAACTGTTTTTT; cdr3_aa: CASSQDPGAPNEKLFF
v_call: TRBV9; j_call: TRBJ2-5; clone_size: -; d_call: -; cdr3_nt: TGTGCCAGCAGCGTAGACGGGAACCAAGAGACCCAGTACTTC; cdr3_aa: CASSVDGNQETQYF
v_call: TRBV4-1; j_call: TRBJ1-1; clone_size: -; d_call: -; cdr3_nt: TGCGCCAGCAGTCCAGGGTCGGCCACTGAAGCTTTCTTT; cdr3_aa: CASSPGSATEAFF
v_call: TRBV2; j_call: TRBJ1-2; clone_size: few; d_call: -; cdr3_nt: TGTGCCAGCAGTGATTCAGCGGGCTATGGCTACACCTTC; cdr3_aa: CASSDSAGYGYTF
v_call: TRBV5-1; j_call: TRBJ2-1; clone_size: -; d_call: TRBD2; cdr3_nt: TGCGCCAGCAGCTTGCCGGTGAGCGGGAGTAACCAAGATAATGAGCAGTTCTTC; cdr3_aa: CASSLPVSGSNQDNEQFF
v_call: TRBV6-1; j_call: TRBJ1-1; clone_size: -; d_call: -; cdr3_nt: TGTGCCAGCAGGGCAAACCGGGATGGGCGCCCTGAAGCTTTCTTT; cdr3_aa: CASRANRDGRPEAFF
v_call: TRBV19; j_call: TRBJ2-5; clone_size: few; d_call: TRBD2; cdr3_nt: TGTGCCAGTAGTATGCCCTCTCGGGAGGGCCTGGGGACCCAGTACTTC; cdr3_aa: CASSMPSREGLGTQYF
v_call: TRBV10-1; j_call: TRBJ2-2; clone_size: few; d_call: -; cdr3_nt: TGCGCCAGCAGTGAGGACAGAAAGAACACCGGGGAGCTGTTTTTT; cdr3_aa: CASSEDRKNTGELFF
v_call: TRBV7-9; j_call: TRBJ2-1; clone_size: -; d_call: -; cdr3_nt: TGTTCCAGCAGCTCCGGGATCTATGAGCAGTTCTTC; cdr3_aa: CSSSSGIYEQFF
v_call: TRBV9; j_call: TRBJ2-2; clone_size: -; d_call: -; cdr3_nt: TGTGCCAGCAGCGTAGTGGGCAGTCATTTTGATACCGGGGAGCTGTTTTTT; cdr3_aa: CASSVVGSHFDTGELFF
v_call: TRBV10-3; j_call: TRBJ1-6; clone_size: -; d_call: TRBD1; cdr3_nt: TGTGCCACAACCGGGACAGGGGATTCACCCCTCCACTTT; cdr3_aa: CATTGTGDSPLHF
v_call: TRBV6-1; j_call: TRBJ1-3; clone_size: -; d_call: -; cdr3_nt: TGTGCCAGCAGTGAACAAGAGTACACCATATATTTT; cdr3_aa: CASSEQEYTIYF
v_call: TRBV19; j_call: TRBJ1-5; clone_size: -; d_call: TRBD1; cdr3_nt: TGTGCCAGTAGTCAGGGGACAGGGGTCAATCAGCCCCAGCATTTT; cdr3_aa: CASSQGTGVNQPQHF
v_call: TRBV5-1; j_call: TRBJ2-1; clone_size: once; d_call: -; cdr3_nt: TGCGCCAGCAGTTTGACAGTTAACAATGAGCAGTTCTTC; cdr3_aa: CASSLTVNNEQFF
v_call: TRBV7-8; j_call: TRBJ2-7; clone_size: few; d_call: -; cdr3_nt: TGTGCCAGCAGCCGGGGAGTCTCGATGGACTACGAGCAGTACTTC; cdr3_aa: CASSRGVSMDYEQYF
v_call: TRBV6-1; j_call: TRBJ1-6; clone_size: -; d_call: -; cdr3_nt: TGTGCCAGCAGTGACCGACAGCCTATTTCACCCCTCCACTTT; cdr3_aa: CASSDRQPISPLHF
v_call: TRBV27; j_call: TRBJ2-2; clone_size: -; d_call: -; cdr3_nt: TGTGCCAGCAAAGTGGGGGGTTTGACCGGGGAGCTGTTTTTT; cdr3_aa: CASKVGGLTGELFF
v_call: TRBV2; j_call: TRBJ2-5; clone_size: -; d_call: -; cdr3_nt: TGTGCCAGCATTGCCAATGGGAGGGAGACCCAGTACTTC; cdr3_aa: CASIANGRETQYF
v_call: TRBV2; j_call: TRBJ2-7; clone_size: few; d_call: -; cdr3_nt: TGTGCCAGCAGTCCCACAACTATTCTCATTTACGAGCAGTACTTC; cdr3_aa: CASSPTTILIYEQYF
v_call: TRBV27; j_call: TRBJ2-1; clone_size: -; d_call: -; cdr3_nt: TGTGCCAGCAGTCCCATCCTCAGGGCCCCTTACAATGAGCAGTTCTTC; cdr3_aa: CASSPILRAPYNEQFF
v_call: TRBV7-9; j_call: TRBJ2-7; clone_size: -; d_call: TRBD2; cdr3_nt: TGTGCCAGCAGCCGAGGTAGCGGGGGGCAGTACTTC; cdr3_aa: CASSRGSGGQYF
v_call: TRBV7-3; j_call: TRBJ1-1; clone_size: -; d_call: -; cdr3_nt: TGTGCCAGCAGCCAAGAGATTTTCACTGAAGCTTTCTTT; cdr3_aa: CASSQEIFTEAFF
v_call: TRBV7-9; j_call: TRBJ2-1; clone_size: -; d_call: TRBD1; cdr3_nt: TGTTCCAGCAGCCGGACAGGGGTAAATGAGCAGTTCTTC; cdr3_aa: CSSSRTGVNEQFF
v_call: TRBV27; j_call: TRBJ2-1; clone_size: -; d_call: -; cdr3_nt: TGTGCCGGCAAAGAGAACTCCTACAATGAGCAGTTCTTC; cdr3_aa: CAGKENSYNEQFF